This section outlines one TCR beta chain sequence together with its context. This sample was included in a study of blood T cell repertoires in COVID-19. Whole-study context: From the United States, Italy and Spain came samples of acute and convalescent COVID-19.

Measured with immunoSEQ multiplex PCR; TCRdb has only the in-frame clones, and not every one. The sample holds some 150,000 clones, about 80% seen once. CDR3 length equals 17 residues. Germline loops: CDR1 SGHDN, CDR2 FVKESK. V was cut by 0 bases and J by 0 bases, with 9 bases left in between. Sequenced input: peripheral blood. The TCR was taken from a man in his sixties with acute or convalescent COVID-19. The V and J genes are TRBV14 and TRBJ2-6; D call uncertain. The CDR3 nucleotides are TGTGCCAGCAGCCAAGATGACTGGAACTCTGGGGCCAACGTCCTGACTTTC. Its protein is CASSQDDWNSGANVLTF.